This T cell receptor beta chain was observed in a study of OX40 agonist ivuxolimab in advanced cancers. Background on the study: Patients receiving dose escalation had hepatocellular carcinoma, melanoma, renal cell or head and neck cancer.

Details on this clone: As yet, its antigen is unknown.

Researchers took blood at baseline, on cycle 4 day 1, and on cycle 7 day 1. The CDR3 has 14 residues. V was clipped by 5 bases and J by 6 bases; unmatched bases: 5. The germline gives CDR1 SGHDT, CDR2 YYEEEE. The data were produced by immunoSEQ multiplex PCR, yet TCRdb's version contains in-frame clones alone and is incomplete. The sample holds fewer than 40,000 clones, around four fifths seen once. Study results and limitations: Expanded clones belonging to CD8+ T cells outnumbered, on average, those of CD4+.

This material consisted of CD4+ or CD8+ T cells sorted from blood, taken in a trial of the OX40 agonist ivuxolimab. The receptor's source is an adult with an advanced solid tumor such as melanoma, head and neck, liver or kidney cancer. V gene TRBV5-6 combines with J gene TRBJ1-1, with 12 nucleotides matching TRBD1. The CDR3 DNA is TGTGCCAGCAGTTTCGGGACAGGGGGCTCTGAAGCTTTCTTT. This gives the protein CASSFGTGGSEAFF.